The 17 T cell receptor beta chains below all came from one sample that was sequenced in a study of shared clonotypes between healthy human individuals. Naive CD8 cells were CD45RO-negative, positively selected for CCR7, excluding terminally differentiated effector memory CD45RA+ cells. Data came from immunoSEQ multiplex PCR; TCRdb stores just in-frame clones and leaves some out. Of some 2,000,000 clones in the sample, approximately 95% are singletons; the top ten hold 0.85% to 1.2%. The sequencing sample was made of naive CD8+ T cells sorted from blood. These receptors were obtained from a man aged 18 to 29 in good health.

The V call is TRBV27, the J call TRBJ2-7; D is uncertain. The germline V gene encodes CDR1 MNHEY and CDR2 SMNVEV (reference sequence). Between the trimmed V and J ends, which lost 5 bases and 7 bases, there was a span of 15 bases. This CDR3 has 13 amino acids. In DNA form, the CDR3 reads TGTGCCAGCAGTACCGCCGGAGACGGTGAGCAGTACTTC. It is translated as CASSTAGDGEQYF.

The V gene is TRBV11-2, the J gene TRBJ1-2, with D tentatively TRBD1 (5 bases). V lost 5 bases and J 0 bases, leaving 16 bases between the germline ends. Germline V gene data show CDR1 as SGHAT and CDR2 as FQNNGV. There are 16 residues in the CDR3. The CDR3 sequence is CASSHTLPGPNYGYTF. The CDR3 bases are TGTGCCAGCAGCCATACACTTCCGGGACCTAACTATGGCTACACCTTC.

The chain is built from TRBV5-6 and TRBJ2-1; 9 bases map to TRBD2. The CDR3 spans 16 residues. V lost 4 bases and J lost 5; bases outside the gene matches: 10. Germline V CDR1 and CDR2: SGHDT, YYEEEE. In DNA, the CDR3 is TGTGCCAGCAGCCCTCGGCCTAGCGGGGTGAACAATGAGCAGTTCTTC. Residues: CASSPRPSGVNNEQFF.

The V call is TRBV27, the J call TRBJ1-1, with no clear D. Germline CDR1 is MNHEY and CDR2 is SMNVEV (reference sequence). The CDR3 is 14 residues long. The V and J ends lost 6 bases and 7 bases respectively, with 18 bases between them. CDR3 sequence: CASSPQEMTHEAFF. In DNA, the CDR3 is TGTGCCAGCAGCCCCCAGGAGATGACACATGAAGCTTTCTTT.

The rearrangement joins TRBV11-2 to TRBJ1-4, with D uncertain. The CDR3 spans 17 residues. Germline V gene data show CDR1 as SGHAT and CDR2 as FQNNGV. Trimming pared 4 bases from V and 0 bases from J, leaving 15 bases between. Here the CDR3 DNA reads TGTGCCAGCAGCTCGGGGATTACTATTGCAACTAATGAAAAACTGTTTTTT. The encoded protein is CASSSGITIATNEKLFF.

As regards this clone: Other DNA sequences in this specimen translate into the identical CDR3. The chain combines TRBV5-4 with TRBJ2-7, with a weak D call TRBD1 (5 bases). V was pared by 1 base and J by 0 bases, with 5 bases between. Germline V lookup: CDR1 SGHNT, CDR2 YYREEE (reference sequence). This CDR3 comprises 13 residues. CDR3 nucleotide sequence: TGTGCCAGCAGCTTGACAGGCTCCTACGAGCAGTACTTC. Amino acid sequence: CASSLTGSYEQYF.

The V gene is TRBV2, the J gene TRBJ2-7, with D perhaps matching TRBD1 (6 bases). This CDR3 spans 13 amino acids. V lost 3 bases, J lost 6 bases, and 12 bases lay in between. Germline V gene lookup returns CDR1 SNHLY and CDR2 FYNNEI. The CDR3 loop is CASSETGYGEQYF. CDR3 bases: TGTGCCAGCAGTGAGACAGGCTACGGCGAGCAGTACTTC.

Concerning this clone itself: Other DNA sequences of this sample code for an identical CDR3. J is TRBJ1-2 and V is TRBV6-1, with TRBD1 identical over 7 bases. J was trimmed by 5 bases and V by 1 base; bases with no gene match: 1. The length of the CDR3 is 13 residues. Germline V gene lookup returns CDR1 MNHNS and CDR2 SASEGT. CDR3 region: CASSEDRGYGYTF. As DNA, the CDR3 is TGTGCCAGCAGTGAAGACAGGGGTTATGGCTACACCTTC.

This clone was observed a few times. Distinct nucleotide sequences in the sample also encode this CDR3. The rearrangement joins TRBV29-1 to TRBJ2-7; no firm D call. Trimming took off 4 bases at V and 0 bases at J, with 4 bases between the two ends. CDR3 length: 11 amino acids. CDR1 and CDR2 (germline): SQVTM, ANQGSEA. The CDR3 loop reads CSVGSSYEQYF. The CDR3 region has the DNA TGCAGCGTTGGAAGCTCCTACGAGCAGTACTTC.

The genes are TRBV29-1 and TRBJ2-1; maybe TRBD2 (5 bases). Germline V gene sequence: CDR1 SQVTM, CDR2 ANQGSEA. The CDR3 has 13 residues. V gave up 7 bases and J gave up 9 bases, with 19 bases separating them. This CDR3 is CSGRGSLAGEQFF. CDR3 in DNA: TGCAGCGGCCGAGGGTCCCTGGCTGGTGAGCAGTTCTTC.

The chain uses TRBV6-1 and TRBJ1-1; no clear D. Germline-derived CDR1 and CDR2 are MNHNS and SASEGT. This CDR3 region has 14 residues. The germline V and J ends were trimmed by 7 bases and 3 bases, with 15 bases remaining between them. CDR3 loop: CASTFREGDTEAFF. Here the CDR3 DNA reads TGTGCCAGCACCTTTCGGGAGGGTGACACTGAAGCTTTCTTT.

This clone was picked up a small number of times. Other DNA sequences in the sample encode the same CDR3. This chain uses TRBV5-1 with TRBJ1-1, with TRBD1 as a possible D gene (5 bases). The CDR3 is 13 amino acids. V lost 2 bases to trimming and J lost 1 base, with 6 bases between them. Germline CDR1 is SGHRS and CDR2 is YFSETQ. DNA of the CDR3: TGCGCCAGCAGCTTAGGGGCGAACACTGAAGCTTTCTTT. Amino acid sequence: CASSLGANTEAFF.

This clone appeared once. This chain's CDR3 is CASRFTGAGGYTF. As DNA, the CDR3 is TGTGCCAGCAGATTTACAGGGGCCGGTGGCTACACCTTC. This chain joins TRBV27 and TRBJ1-2; 7 positions agree with TRBD1. CDR1 is MNHEY, CDR2 SMNVEV, per germline (reference sequence). This CDR3 comprises 13 residues. J gave up 7 bases and V 6 bases, and 8 bases lay outside the gene matches.

V and J are TRBV13 and TRBJ2-2, with a weak D call TRBD2 (5 bases). The CDR3 covers 15 residues. Trimming pared 0 bases from V and 4 bases from J, leaving 9 bases between. Germline V gives CDR1 PRHDT, CDR2 FYEKMQ (reference sequence). CDR3 in DNA: TGTGCCAGCAGCTTAGGCCTGGAGGCCACCGGGGAGCTGTTTTTT. Amino acids: CASSLGLEATGELFF.

The chain is built from TRBV9 and TRBJ2-5; 10 bases map to TRBD2. Looked up from germline, CDR1 is SGDLS and CDR2 is YYNGEE. Losses at the gene ends were 3 bases for V and 2 bases for J; bases not matched to a gene: 4. The CDR3 covers 15 residues. In DNA, the CDR3 is TGTGCCAGCAGCGCTAGCGGGGGTGAACAAGAGACCCAGTACTTC. Amino acids: CASSASGGEQETQYF.

The genes are TRBV9 and TRBJ2-3; either TRBD1 or TRBD2 may fit D (5 bases each). Deletions cut 4 bases from V and 0 bases from J, with 12 bases between. Germline CDR1 reads SGDLS; CDR2 reads YYNGEE. There are 15 residues in the CDR3. In DNA form, the CDR3 reads TGTGCCAGCAGCTACGGGGCTTTCAGCACAGATACGCAGTATTTT. It translates to CASSYGAFSTDTQYF.

The chain carries TRBV30 and TRBJ1-2, with D unresolved. V was clipped by 0 bases and J by 7 bases, with 9 bases between them. The CDR3 sequence is 12 residues long. Germline V gene data show CDR1 as GTSNPN and CDR2 as SVGIG (reference sequence). The CDR3, as DNA: TGTGCCTGGAGTGTAACCGGTTTTGGCTACACCTTC. Its protein product is CAWSVTGFGYTF. Drawing the rest from reference TRBV30 and TRBJ1-2, the complete variable domain is SQTIHQWPATLVQPVGSPLSLECTVEGTSNPNLYWYRQAAGRGLQLLFYSVGIGQISSEVPQNLSASRPQDRQFILSSKKLLLSDSGFYLCAWSVTGFGYTFGSGTRLTVV.